This TCR beta chain was recovered during a study of T-cell reconstitution after alpha-beta-depleted transplantation in children. Trimming stripped 0 bases from V and 3 bases from J, with 18 bases between. The V gene's germline CDR1 is MGHRA and CDR2 YSYEKL. The CDR3 is made up of 18 amino acids. Preparation of the TCRbeta library was carried out with unique molecular identifiers. MiXCR was run by TCRdb on the PCR reads, yielding one entry per CDR3 protein. Of around 480,000 distinct CDR3 sequences listed, approximately 30% are singletons. This receptor was taken from a human donor who donated a stem cell graft to a child with aplastic anemia. Sequenced material: PBMCs from the stem cell graft donor, taken from the stem cell graft. The chain joins TRBV4-1 to TRBJ1-3; no reliable D call. The CDR3 loop reads CASSQEQSVTRSGNTIYF. CDR3 bases: TGCGCCAGCAGCCAAGAACAAAGCGTGACGAGGAGTGGAAACACCATATATTTT.